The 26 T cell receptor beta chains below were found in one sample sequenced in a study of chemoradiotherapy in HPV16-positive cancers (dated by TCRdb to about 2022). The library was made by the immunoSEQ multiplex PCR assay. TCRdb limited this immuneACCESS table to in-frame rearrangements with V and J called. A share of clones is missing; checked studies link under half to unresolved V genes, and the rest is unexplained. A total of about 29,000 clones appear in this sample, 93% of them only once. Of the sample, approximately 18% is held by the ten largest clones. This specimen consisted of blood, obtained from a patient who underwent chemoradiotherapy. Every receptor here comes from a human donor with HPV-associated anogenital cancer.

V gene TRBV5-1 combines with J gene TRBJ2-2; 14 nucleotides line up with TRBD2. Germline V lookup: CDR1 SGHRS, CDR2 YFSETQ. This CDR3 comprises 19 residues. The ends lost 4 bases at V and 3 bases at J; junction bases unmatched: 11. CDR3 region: CASSGGLLTSGRDTGELFF. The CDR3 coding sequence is TGCGCCAGCAGCGGAGGACTCCTGACTAGCGGGAGGGACACCGGGGAGCTGTTTTTT.

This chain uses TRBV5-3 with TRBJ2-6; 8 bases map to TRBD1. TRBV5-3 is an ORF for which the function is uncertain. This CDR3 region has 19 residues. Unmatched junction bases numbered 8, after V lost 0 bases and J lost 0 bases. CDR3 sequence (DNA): TGTGCCAGAAGCTTGGTGGGGCAGGGGGCCCACTCTGGGGCCAACGTCCTGACTTTC. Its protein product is CARSLVGQGAHSGANVLTF.

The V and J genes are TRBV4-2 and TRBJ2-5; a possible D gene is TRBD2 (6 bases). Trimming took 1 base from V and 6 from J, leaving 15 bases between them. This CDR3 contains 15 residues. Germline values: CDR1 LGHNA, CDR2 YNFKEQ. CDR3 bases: TGTGCCAGCAGCCAAGCCCGCGAGGGAGGACAGACCCAGTACTTC. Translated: CASSQAREGGQTQYF.

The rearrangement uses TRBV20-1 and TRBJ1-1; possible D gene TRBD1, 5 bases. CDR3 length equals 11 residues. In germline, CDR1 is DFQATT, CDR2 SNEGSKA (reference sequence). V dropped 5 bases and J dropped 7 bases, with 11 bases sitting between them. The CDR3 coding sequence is TGCAGTGCTTCCAGGGATGATGAAGCTTTCTTT. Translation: CSASRDDEAFF.

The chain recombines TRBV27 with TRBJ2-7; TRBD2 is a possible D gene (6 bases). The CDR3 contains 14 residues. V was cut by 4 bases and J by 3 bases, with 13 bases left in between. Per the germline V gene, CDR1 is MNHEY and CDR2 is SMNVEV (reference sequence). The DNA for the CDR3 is TGTGCCAGCAGTTCCCGCGGCGGGGACTACGAGCAGTACTTC. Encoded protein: CASSSRGGDYEQYF.

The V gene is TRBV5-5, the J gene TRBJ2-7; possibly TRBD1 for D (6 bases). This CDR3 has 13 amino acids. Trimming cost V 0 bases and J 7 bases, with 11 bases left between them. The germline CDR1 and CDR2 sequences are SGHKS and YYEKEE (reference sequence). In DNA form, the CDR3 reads TGTGCCAGCAGCTTGGGGGGGCCTGGAGAGCAGTACTTC. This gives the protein CASSLGGPGEQYF.

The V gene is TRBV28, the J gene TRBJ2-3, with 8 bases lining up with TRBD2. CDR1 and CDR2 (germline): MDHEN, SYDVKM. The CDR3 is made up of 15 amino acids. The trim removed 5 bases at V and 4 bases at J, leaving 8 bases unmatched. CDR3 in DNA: TGTGCCAGCAGTATTAGCGGGGTCGGTGCAGATACGCAGTATTTT. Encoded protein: CASSISGVGADTQYF.

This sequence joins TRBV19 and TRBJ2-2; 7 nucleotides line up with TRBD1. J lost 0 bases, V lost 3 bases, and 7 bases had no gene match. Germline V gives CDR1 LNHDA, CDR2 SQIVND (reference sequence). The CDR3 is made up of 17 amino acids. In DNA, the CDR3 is TGTGCCAGTAGTATCCCTGGACAGGCGTCGAACACCGGGGAGCTGTTTTTT. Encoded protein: CASSIPGQASNTGELFF.

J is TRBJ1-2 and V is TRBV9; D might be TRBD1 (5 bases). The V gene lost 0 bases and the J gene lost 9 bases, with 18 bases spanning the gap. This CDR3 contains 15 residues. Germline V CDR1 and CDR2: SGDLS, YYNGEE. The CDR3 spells CASSVDDSYGGSYTF. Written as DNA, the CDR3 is TGTGCCAGCAGCGTAGACGACTCTTACGGGGGGAGCTACACCTTC.

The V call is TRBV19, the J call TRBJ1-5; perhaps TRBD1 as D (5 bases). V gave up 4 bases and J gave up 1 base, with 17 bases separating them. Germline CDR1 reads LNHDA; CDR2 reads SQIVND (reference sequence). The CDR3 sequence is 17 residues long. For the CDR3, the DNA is TGTGCCAGTAGTAACGGGGCTCCCCAGGCGAGCAATCAGCCCCAGCATTTT. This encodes CASSNGAPQASNQPQHF.

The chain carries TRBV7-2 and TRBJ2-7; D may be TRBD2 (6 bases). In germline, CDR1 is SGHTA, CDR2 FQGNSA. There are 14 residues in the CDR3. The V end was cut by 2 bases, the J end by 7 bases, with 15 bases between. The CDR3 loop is CASSLTSRGMEQYF. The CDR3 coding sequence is TGTGCCAGCAGCTTAACCTCTCGGGGGATGGAGCAGTACTTC.

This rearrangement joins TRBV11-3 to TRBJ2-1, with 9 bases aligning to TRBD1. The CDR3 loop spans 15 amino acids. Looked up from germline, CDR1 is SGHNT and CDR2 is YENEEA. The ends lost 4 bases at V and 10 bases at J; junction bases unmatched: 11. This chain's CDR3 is CASSSGGTGSGEQFF. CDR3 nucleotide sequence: TGTGCCAGCAGCTCAGGGGGGACAGGGAGCGGGGAGCAGTTCTTC. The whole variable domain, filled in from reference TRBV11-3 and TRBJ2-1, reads EAGVVQSPRYKIIEKKQPVAFWCNPISGHNTLYWYLQNLGQGPELLIRYENEEAVDDSQLPKDRFSAERLKGVDSTLKIQPAELGDSAVYLCASSSGGTGSGEQFFGPGTRLTVL.

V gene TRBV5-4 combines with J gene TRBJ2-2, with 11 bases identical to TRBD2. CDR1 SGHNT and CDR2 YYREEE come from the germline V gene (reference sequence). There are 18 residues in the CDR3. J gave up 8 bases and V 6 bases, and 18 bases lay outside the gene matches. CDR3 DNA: TGTGCCAGCACCCCCTTGCCTGGGACTAGCGGTGCTGTGGGGGAGCTGTTTTTT. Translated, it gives CASTPLPGTSGAVGELFF.

The CDR3 region has the DNA TGTGCCAGCAGCTGGGACTCCTGGGCCGGGGAGCTGTTTTTT. Its translation: CASSWDSWAGELFF. The chain carries TRBV11-3 and TRBJ2-2; a possible D gene is TRBD2 (6 bases). V was trimmed by 4 bases and J by 6 bases, leaving 12 bases between them. CDR3 length equals 14 residues. Per the germline V gene, CDR1 is SGHNT and CDR2 is YENEEA.

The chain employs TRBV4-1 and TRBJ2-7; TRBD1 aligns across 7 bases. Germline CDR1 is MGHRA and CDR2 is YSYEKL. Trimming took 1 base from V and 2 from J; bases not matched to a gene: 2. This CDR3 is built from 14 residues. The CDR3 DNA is TGCGCCAGCAGCCAAGGAGGACAGGCCTACGAGCAGTACTTC. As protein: CASSQGGQAYEQYF.

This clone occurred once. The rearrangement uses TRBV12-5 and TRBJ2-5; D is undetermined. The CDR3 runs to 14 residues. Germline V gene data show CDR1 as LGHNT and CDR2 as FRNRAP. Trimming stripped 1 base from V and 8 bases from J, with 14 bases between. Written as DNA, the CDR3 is TGTGCTAGTGGTTTGGGATCTAATCCAAGTACCCAGTACTTC. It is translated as CASGLGSNPSTQYF.

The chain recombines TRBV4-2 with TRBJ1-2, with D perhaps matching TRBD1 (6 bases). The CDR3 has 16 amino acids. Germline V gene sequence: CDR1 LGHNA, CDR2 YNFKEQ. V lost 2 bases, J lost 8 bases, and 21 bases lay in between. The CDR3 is CASSQQRGGVGGGYTF. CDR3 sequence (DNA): TGTGCCAGCAGCCAACAAAGAGGGGGGGTAGGCGGAGGCTACACCTTC.

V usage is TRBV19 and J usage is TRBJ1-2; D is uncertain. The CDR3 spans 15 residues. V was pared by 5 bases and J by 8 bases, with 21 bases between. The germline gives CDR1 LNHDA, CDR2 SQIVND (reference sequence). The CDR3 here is CASSVETSPQGGYTF. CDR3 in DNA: TGTGCCAGTAGTGTCGAGACTAGCCCTCAAGGGGGCTACACCTTC.

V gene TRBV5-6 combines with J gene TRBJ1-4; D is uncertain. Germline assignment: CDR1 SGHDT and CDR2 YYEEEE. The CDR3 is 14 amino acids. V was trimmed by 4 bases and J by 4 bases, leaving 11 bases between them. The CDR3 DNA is TGTGCCAGCAGCAGAGGTGTTCGTAATGAAAAACTGTTTTTT. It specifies CASSRGVRNEKLFF.

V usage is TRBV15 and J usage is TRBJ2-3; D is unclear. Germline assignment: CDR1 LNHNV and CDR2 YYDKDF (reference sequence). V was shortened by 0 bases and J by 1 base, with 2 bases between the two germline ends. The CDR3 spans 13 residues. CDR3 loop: CATSRDRTDTQYF. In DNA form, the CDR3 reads TGTGCCACCAGCAGAGACCGCACAGATACGCAGTATTTT.

The CDR3 sequence is CAISETSGLNTGELFF. The DNA for the CDR3 is TGTGCCATCAGTGAGACTAGCGGACTGAACACCGGGGAGCTGTTTTTT. The chain recombines TRBV10-3 with TRBJ2-2; 8 bases align to TRBD2. The CDR3 consists of 16 residues. Germline V lookup: CDR1 ENHRY, CDR2 SYGVKD. The V segment lost 2 bases and the J segment 1 base; nucleotides outside the gene matches: 3.

The CDR3 sequence: CASRGTALYEQYF. DNA for the CDR3: TGTGCCAGCAGGGGGACGGCACTTTACGAGCAGTACTTC. The gene calls are TRBV6-6 and TRBJ2-7; TRBD1 or TRBD2 may be the D gene (5 bases each). Germline V gene sequence: CDR1 MNHNY, CDR2 SVGAGI (reference sequence). V lost 6 bases and J 4 bases, leaving 13 bases between the germline ends. The CDR3 is 13 residues long.

In nucleotides, the CDR3 is TGTGCCAGCAACCCCTCAACGGGGGTTGGAAACACCATATATTTT. Its translation is CASNPSTGVGNTIYF. V gene TRBV28 combines with J gene TRBJ1-3, with a weak D call TRBD1 (5 bases). Trimming took off 7 bases at V and 3 bases at J, with 16 bases between the two ends. Germline CDR1 reads MDHEN; CDR2 reads SYDVKM. This CDR3 spans 15 amino acids.

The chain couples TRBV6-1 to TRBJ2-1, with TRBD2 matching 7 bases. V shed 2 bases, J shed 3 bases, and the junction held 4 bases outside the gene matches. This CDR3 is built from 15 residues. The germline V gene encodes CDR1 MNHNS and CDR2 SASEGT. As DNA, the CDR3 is TGTGCCAGCAGTGAATCAGGCGGGAGCTACAATGAGCAGTTCTTC. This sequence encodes CASSESGGSYNEQFF.

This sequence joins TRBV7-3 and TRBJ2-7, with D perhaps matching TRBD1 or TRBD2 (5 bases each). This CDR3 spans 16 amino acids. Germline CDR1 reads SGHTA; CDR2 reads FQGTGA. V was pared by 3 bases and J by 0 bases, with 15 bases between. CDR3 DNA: TGTGCCAGCAGCTTGGCCGGGGTGGGGGACTCCTACGAGCAGTACTTC. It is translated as CASSLAGVGDSYEQYF.

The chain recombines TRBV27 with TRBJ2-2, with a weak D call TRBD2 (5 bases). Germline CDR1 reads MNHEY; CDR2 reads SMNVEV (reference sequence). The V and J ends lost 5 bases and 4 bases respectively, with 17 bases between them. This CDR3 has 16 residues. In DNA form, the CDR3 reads TGTGCCAGCAGTCCCTGGAATCAACGGGGCACCGGGGAGCTGTTTTTT. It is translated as CASSPWNQRGTGELFF.